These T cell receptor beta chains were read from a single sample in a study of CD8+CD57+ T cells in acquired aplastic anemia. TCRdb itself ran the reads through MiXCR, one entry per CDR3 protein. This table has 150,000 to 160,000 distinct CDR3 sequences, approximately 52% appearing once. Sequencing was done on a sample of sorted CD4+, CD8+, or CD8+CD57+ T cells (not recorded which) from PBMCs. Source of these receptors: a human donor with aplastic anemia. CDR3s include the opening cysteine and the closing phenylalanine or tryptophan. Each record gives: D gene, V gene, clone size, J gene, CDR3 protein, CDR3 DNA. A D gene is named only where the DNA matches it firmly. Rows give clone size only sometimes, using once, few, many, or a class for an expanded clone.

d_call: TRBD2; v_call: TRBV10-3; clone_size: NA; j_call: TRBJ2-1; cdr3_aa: CAIMLSGADNEQFF; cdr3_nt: TGTGCCATCATGCTTAGCGGGGCGGACAATGAGCAGTTCTTC
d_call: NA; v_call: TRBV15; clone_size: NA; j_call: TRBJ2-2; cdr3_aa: CATSRDEGEPGELFF; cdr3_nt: TGTGCCACCAGCAGAGATGAAGGGGAACCAGGGGAGCTGTTTTTT
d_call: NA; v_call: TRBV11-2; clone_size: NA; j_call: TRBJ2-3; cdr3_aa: CASSDGLLRVDTQYF; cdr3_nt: TGTGCCAGCAGCGATGGACTACTTAGAGTTGATACGCAGTATTTT
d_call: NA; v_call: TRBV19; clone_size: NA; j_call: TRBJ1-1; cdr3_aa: CASSIGLANTEAFF; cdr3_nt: TGTGCCAGTAGTATCGGACTAGCTAACACTGAAGCTTTCTTT
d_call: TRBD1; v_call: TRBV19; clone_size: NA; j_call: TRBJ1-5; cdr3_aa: CARARTGEGGNQPQHF; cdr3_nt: TGTGCTAGAGCCCGGACAGGGGAGGGTGGCAATCAGCCCCAGCATTTT
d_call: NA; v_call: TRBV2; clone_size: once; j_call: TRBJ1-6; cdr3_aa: CATQAGSSYNSPLHF; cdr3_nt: TGTGCCACCCAGGCCGGGAGCTCCTATAATTCACCCCTCCACTTT
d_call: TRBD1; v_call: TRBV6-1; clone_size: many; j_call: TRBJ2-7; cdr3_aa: CASTQDRGPAYEQYF; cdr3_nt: TGTGCCAGCACCCAGGACAGGGGGCCAGCCTACGAGCAGTACTTC
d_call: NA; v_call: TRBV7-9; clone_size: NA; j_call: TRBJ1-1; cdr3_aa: CASTPQDGTEAFF; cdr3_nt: TGTGCCAGCACCCCACAGGACGGCACTGAAGCTTTCTTT
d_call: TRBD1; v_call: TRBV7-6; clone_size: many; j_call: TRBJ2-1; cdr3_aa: CASSLGTGSNEQFF; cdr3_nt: TGTGCCAGCAGCTTGGGGACAGGTTCTAATGAGCAGTTCTTC
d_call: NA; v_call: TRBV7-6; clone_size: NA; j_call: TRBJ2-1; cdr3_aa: CAGSQYPGPEEQFF; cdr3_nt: TGTGCCGGCAGCCAATATCCGGGACCTGAGGAGCAGTTCTTC
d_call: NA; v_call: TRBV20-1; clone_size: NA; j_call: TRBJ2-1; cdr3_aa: CSASSADTHNEQFF; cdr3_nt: TGCAGTGCCAGCAGTGCCGACACCCACAATGAGCAGTTCTTC
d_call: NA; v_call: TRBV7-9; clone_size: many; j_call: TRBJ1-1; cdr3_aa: CASSSGMGSEAFF; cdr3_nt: TGTGCCAGCAGCTCAGGGATGGGATCTGAAGCTTTCTTT
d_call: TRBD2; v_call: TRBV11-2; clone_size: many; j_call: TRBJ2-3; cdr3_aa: CASSSTRALAGFRDTQYF; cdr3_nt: TGTGCCAGCAGCTCGACCCGAGCACTAGCGGGTTTCAGAGATACGCAGTATTTT
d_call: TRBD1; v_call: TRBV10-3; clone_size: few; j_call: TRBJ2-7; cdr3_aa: CAISDQQGARGHEQYF; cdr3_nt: TGTGCCATCAGTGACCAACAGGGGGCGCGGGGTCACGAGCAGTACTTC
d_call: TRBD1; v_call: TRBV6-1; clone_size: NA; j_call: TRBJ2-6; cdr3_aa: CASSGDRGYYGANVLTF; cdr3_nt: TGTGCCAGCAGTGGGGACAGGGGGTACTATGGGGCCAACGTCCTGACTTTC
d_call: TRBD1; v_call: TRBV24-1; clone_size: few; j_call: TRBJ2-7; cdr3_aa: CAMAGGTGGEQYF; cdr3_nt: TGTGCCATGGCGGGCGGGACAGGAGGGGAGCAGTACTTC
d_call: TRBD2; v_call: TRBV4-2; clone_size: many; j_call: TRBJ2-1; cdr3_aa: CASSRHATSGGRDEQFF; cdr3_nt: TGTGCCAGCAGCCGACACGCGACTAGCGGGGGGAGGGATGAGCAGTTCTTC
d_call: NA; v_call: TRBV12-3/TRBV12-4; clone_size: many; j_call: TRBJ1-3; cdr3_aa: CASSIEGFSGNTIYF; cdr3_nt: TGTGCCAGCAGTATAGAGGGGTTCTCTGGAAACACCATATATTTT
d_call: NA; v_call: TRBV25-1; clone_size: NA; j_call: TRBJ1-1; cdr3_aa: CASAPRGYLTEAFF; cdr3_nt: TGTGCCAGTGCCCCAAGGGGGTATCTCACTGAAGCTTTCTTT
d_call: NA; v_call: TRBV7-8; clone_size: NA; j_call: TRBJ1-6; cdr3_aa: CASSHSYNSPLHF; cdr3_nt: TGTGCCAGCAGCCACTCCTATAATTCACCCCTCCACTTT
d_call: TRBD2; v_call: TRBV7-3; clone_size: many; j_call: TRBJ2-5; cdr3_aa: CASSPTSGAEQETQYF; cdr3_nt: TGTGCCAGCAGCCCAACTAGCGGGGCGGAGCAAGAGACCCAGTACTTC
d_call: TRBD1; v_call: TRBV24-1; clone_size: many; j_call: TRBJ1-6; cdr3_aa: CATQGQVNSPLHF; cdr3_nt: TGTGCCACCCAAGGACAGGTCAATTCACCCCTCCACTTT
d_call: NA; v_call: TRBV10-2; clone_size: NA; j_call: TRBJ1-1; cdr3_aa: CASSEAGEGEAFF; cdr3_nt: TGCGCCAGCAGTGAGGCCGGGGAGGGTGAAGCTTTCTTT
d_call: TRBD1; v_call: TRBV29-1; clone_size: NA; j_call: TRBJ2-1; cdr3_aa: CSVDRDRGSYNEQFF; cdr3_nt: TGCAGCGTTGACCGAGACAGGGGCTCCTACAATGAGCAGTTCTTC
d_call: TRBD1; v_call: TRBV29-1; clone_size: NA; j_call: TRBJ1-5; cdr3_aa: CSVTTGTGASGNQPQHF; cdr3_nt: TGCAGCGTGACCACCGGGACAGGGGCCTCGGGCAATCAGCCCCAGCATTTT
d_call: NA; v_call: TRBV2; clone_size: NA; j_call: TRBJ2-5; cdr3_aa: CASSYSGQPQETQYF; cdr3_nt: TGTGCCAGCAGCTATTCGGGGCAGCCCCAAGAGACCCAGTACTTC
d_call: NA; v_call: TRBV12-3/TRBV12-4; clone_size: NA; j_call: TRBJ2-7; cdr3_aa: CASSLGFLGYEQYF; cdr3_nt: TGTGCCAGCAGTTTAGGGTTCCTCGGCTACGAGCAGTACTTC
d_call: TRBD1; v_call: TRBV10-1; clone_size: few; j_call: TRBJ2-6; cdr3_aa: CASSELRDSVLTF; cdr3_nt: TGCGCCAGCAGTGAGCTCCGGGACAGCGTCCTGACTTTC
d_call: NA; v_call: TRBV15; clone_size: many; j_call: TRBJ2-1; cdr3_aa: CATSRTPGRDSLNEQFF; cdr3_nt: TGTGCCACCAGCAGAACGCCCGGGAGGGACAGTCTCAATGAGCAGTTCTTC
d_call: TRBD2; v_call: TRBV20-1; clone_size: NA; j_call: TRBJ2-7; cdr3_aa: CSASSLRSAPAGVPYEQYF; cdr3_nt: TGCAGTGCCAGCAGCTTAAGGTCGGCTCCAGCGGGAGTCCCCTACGAGCAGTACTTC
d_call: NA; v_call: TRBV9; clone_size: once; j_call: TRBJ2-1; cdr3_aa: CASSASGTNHNEQFF; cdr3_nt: TGTGCCAGCAGCGCTTCCGGGACAAACCACAATGAGCAGTTCTTC
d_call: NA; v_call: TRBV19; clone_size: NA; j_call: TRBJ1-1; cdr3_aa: CASSIGPGTYTEAFF; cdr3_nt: TGTGCCAGTAGTATCGGTCCAGGGACCTACACTGAAGCTTTCTTT
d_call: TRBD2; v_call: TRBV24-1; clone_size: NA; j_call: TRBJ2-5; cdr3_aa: CATSDPPGGKETQYF; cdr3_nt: TGTGCCACCAGTGATCCTCCCGGGGGGAAAGAGACCCAGTACTTC
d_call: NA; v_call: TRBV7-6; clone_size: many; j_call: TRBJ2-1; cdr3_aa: CASSLDSSYNEQFF; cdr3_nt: TGTGCCAGCAGCTTAGACAGTTCCTACAATGAGCAGTTCTTC
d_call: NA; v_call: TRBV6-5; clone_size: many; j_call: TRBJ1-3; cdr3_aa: CASSYSSSSGNTIYF; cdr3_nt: TGTGCCAGCAGTTACTCGAGCAGCTCTGGAAACACCATATATTTT
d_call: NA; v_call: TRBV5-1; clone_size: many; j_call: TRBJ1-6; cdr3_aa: CASSPGRPNSPLHF; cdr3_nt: TGCGCCAGCAGCCCCGGACGGCCGAATTCACCCCTCCACTTT
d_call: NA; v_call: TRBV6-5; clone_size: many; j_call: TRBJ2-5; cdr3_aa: CASSYRASKETQYF; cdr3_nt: TGTGCCAGCAGTTACAGGGCAAGTAAAGAGACCCAGTACTTC
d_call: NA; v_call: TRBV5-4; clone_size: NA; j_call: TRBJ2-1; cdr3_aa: CASSSTGAKAYNEQFF; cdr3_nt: TGTGCCAGCAGCTCGACCGGGGCCAAAGCGTACAATGAGCAGTTCTTC
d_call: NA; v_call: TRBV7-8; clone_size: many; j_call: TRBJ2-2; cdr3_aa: CASSWIGELFF; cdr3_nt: TGTGCCAGTTCCTGGATCGGGGAGCTGTTTTTT
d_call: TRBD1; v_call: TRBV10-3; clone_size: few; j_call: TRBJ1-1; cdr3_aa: CAIYGQEQPPKNTEAFF; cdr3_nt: TGTGCCATTTATGGACAGGAACAACCACCAAAGAACACTGAAGCTTTCTTT
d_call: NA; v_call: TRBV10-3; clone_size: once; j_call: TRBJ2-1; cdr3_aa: CAISAGTGNEQFF; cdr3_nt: TGTGCCATCAGTGCTGGGACGGGGAATGAGCAGTTCTTC
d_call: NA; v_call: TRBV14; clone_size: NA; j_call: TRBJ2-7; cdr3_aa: CASSQDWSLYNF; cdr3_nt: TGTGCCAGCAGCCAAGATTGGAGTTTATATAACTTC
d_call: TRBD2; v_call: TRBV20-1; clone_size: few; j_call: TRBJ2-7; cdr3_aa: CSARVLAGGLPYEQYF; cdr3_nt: TGCAGTGCTAGAGTGCTAGCGGGAGGCCTACCCTACGAGCAGTACTTC
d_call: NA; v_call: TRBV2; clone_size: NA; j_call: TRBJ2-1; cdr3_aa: CASMRSGTSGYEQFF; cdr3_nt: TGTGCCAGCATGAGGAGCGGTACCAGTGGTTATGAGCAGTTCTTC
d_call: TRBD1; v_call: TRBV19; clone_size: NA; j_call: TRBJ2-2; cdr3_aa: CASSVDRGTGELFF; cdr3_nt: TGTGCCAGTAGTGTGGACAGGGGCACCGGGGAGCTGTTTTTT
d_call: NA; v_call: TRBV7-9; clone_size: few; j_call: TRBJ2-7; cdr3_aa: CASSVDRTNEQYF; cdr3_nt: TGTGCCAGCAGCGTAGACAGAACCAACGAGCAGTACTTC
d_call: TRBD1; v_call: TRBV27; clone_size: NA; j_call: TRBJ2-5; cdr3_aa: CASSRGTGRTRYF; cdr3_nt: TGTGCCAGCAGTAGAGGGACAGGTAGAACCCGGTACTTC
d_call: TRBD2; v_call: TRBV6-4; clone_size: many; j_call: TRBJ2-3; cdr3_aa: CASSALAGEATDTQYF; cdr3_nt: TGTGCCAGCAGTGCACTAGCGGGGGAAGCAACAGATACGCAGTATTTT
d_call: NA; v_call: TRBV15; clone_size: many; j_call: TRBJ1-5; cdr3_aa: CATSRDLGNQPQHF; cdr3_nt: TGTGCCACCAGCAGAGATCTGGGAAATCAGCCCCAGCATTTT
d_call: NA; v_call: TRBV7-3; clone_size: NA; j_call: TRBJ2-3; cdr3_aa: CASSPPTRIDTQYF; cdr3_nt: TGTGCCAGCTCACCACCCACCCGGATAGATACGCAGTATTTT
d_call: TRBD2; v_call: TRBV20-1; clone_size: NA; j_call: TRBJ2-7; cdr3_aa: CSLAGPLREQYF; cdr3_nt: TGCAGTTTAGCGGGACCCCTGAGGGAGCAGTACTTC
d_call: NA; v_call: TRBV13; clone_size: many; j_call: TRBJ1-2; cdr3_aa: CASSLGHGQGLYGYTF; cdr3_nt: TGTGCCAGCAGCTTAGGCCACGGGCAGGGGCTTTATGGCTACACCTTC
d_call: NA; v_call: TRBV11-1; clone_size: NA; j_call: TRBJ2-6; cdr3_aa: CASSPRQVPGGANVLTF; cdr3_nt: TGTGCCAGCAGCCCCCGACAGGTTCCGGGGGGTGCCAACGTCCTGACTTTC
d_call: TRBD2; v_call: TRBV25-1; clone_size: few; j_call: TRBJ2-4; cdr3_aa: CASSSQTSGGATKNIQYF; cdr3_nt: TGTGCCAGCAGTTCCCAGACTAGCGGGGGGGCAACCAAAAACATTCAGTACTTC
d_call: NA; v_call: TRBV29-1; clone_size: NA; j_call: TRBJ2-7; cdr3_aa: CSVEGGSANEQYF; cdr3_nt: TGCAGCGTTGAAGGCGGCAGCGCCAACGAGCAGTACTTC
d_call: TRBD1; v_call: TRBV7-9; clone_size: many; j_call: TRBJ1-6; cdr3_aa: CASSSGQGNSPLHF; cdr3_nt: TGTGCCAGCAGCTCGGGACAGGGGAATTCACCCCTCCACTTT
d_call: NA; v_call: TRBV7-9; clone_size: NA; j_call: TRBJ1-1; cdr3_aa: CASSLSLLSVVAFF; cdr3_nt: TGTGCCAGCAGCTTGTCCCTCCTATCGGTGGTCGCTTTCTTT